Only a few counts were recorded for the clone carrying this T cell receptor beta chain. This CDR3 is built from 13 residues. The V and J ends lost 5 bases and 4 bases respectively, with 10 bases between them. The data were taken from a study of CD8 T cells in ankylosing spondylitis. TCRdb independently ran MiXCR on the 5' RACE reads; one entry per CDR3 protein. Among 150,000 to 200,000 distinct CDR3 sequences, approximately 32% were seen once, and the ten largest hold about 6%. Source material: synovial fluid, either unsorted or a sorted T cell fraction (not recorded which). This clonotype was obtained from a male donor with ankylosing spondylitis. This chain joins TRBV12-3 or TRBV12-4 and TRBJ2-3; no firm D call. Here the CDR3 reads CASSPFVSDTQYF. In DNA, the CDR3 is TGTGCCAGCAGTCCTTTTGTCTCAGATACGCAGTATTTT.